Listed below are T cell receptor beta chains from one sample, sequenced in a study of blood T cell repertoires in COVID-19. Assay: immunoSEQ multiplex PCR; the TCRdb copy retains only in-frame clones and omits some. This sample has a few hundred thousand clones; roughly 90% occur once, and the top ten carry roughly 6.7%. Specimen: peripheral blood. The receptors shown here come from a man aged 18-30 years who had recovered from COVID-19. CDR3s include the opening cysteine and the closing phenylalanine or tryptophan. Each record gives: J gene, V gene, D gene, clone size, CDR3 DNA, CDR3 protein. A D gene is named only where the DNA matches it firmly. Only some rows state a clone size, as once, few, many or a class for expanded clones.

J: TRBJ2-1; V: TRBV19; D: TRBD2; size: NA; DNA: TGTGCCAGTAGTGTCCTAGCGGTCCCCACCTCGGTGAATGAGCAGTTCTTC; CDR3: CASSVLAVPTSVNEQFF
J: TRBJ1-1; V: TRBV19; D: NA; size: NA; DNA: TGTGCCAGTAGTATAATAATGGGGCGTTGGACTGAAGCTTTCTTT; CDR3: CASSIIMGRWTEAFF
J: TRBJ2-1; V: TRBV18; D: TRBD2; size: NA; DNA: TGTGCCACCCACTCCGCGGGGGGCAATGAGCAGTTCTTC; CDR3: CATHSAGGNEQFF
J: TRBJ1-6; V: TRBV7-3; D: TRBD1; size: once; DNA: TGTGCCAGCTCACAGGGACAGGAGAATTCACCCCTCCACTTT; CDR3: CASSQGQENSPLHF
J: TRBJ2-7; V: TRBV18; D: NA; size: NA; DNA: TGTGCCAGCTCACCTATCCTTACAGGCTCCTACGAGCAGTACTTC; CDR3: CASSPILTGSYEQYF
J: TRBJ2-7; V: TRBV20-1; D: NA; size: NA; DNA: TGCAGTGCTAGTGCGGCAGGGAGGCCCTCCTACGAGCAGTACTTC; CDR3: CSASAAGRPSYEQYF
J: TRBJ2-3; V: TRBV10-3; D: TRBD1; size: NA; DNA: TGTGCCATTCTCGGACAGGCTCTCACAGATACGCAGTATTTT; CDR3: CAILGQALTDTQYF
J: TRBJ2-1; V: TRBV5-1; D: NA; size: NA; DNA: TGCGCCAGCAGCCCCAGCGGCGAATACAATGAGCAGTTCTTC; CDR3: CASSPSGEYNEQFF
J: TRBJ1-2; V: TRBV6-1; D: TRBD1; size: NA; DNA: TGTGCCAGCAGTGAAGGCACAGGGGCCTATGGCTACACCTTC; CDR3: CASSEGTGAYGYTF
J: TRBJ1-2; V: TRBV2; D: NA; size: NA; DNA: TGTGCCAGCAGTGAGACGGGGATTGGCGGCTACACCTTC; CDR3: CASSETGIGGYTF
J: TRBJ2-2; V: TRBV15; D: NA; size: NA; DNA: TGTGCCACCAGCAGAGATAAGAACACCGGGGAGCTGTTTTTT; CDR3: CATSRDKNTGELFF
J: TRBJ1-1; V: TRBV19; D: NA; size: NA; DNA: TGTGCCAGTAGTATTGCGAATGCGTGGGCCACTGAAGCTTTCTTT; CDR3: CASSIANAWATEAFF
J: TRBJ2-7; V: TRBV14; D: TRBD2; size: NA; DNA: TGTGCCAGCAGCCAATTAGCGGGAGGGCTTAACGAGCAGTACTTC; CDR3: CASSQLAGGLNEQYF
J: TRBJ2-1; V: TRBV7-2; D: NA; size: NA; DNA: TGTGCCAGCAGCTTACAGGTTGGAGGTGGAAATGAGCAGTTCTTC; CDR3: CASSLQVGGGNEQFF
J: TRBJ1-1; V: TRBV5-4; D: NA; size: NA; DNA: TGTGCCAGCAGCCAGCAAGCTGGACAGTTCTTTGAAGCTTTCTTT; CDR3: CASSQQAGQFFEAFF
J: TRBJ1-2; V: TRBV28; D: NA; size: once; DNA: TGTGCCAGCAGTTTGGCAGCTAACTATGGCTACACCTTC; CDR3: CASSLAANYGYTF
J: TRBJ1-1; V: TRBV4-1; D: NA; size: NA; DNA: TGCGCCAGCAGCCAAGAGGCTCGGAGGGATGGTTCTTATGAAGCTTTCTTT; CDR3: CASSQEARRDGSYEAFF
J: TRBJ2-2; V: TRBV4-1; D: NA; size: NA; DNA: TGCGCCAGCAGCCAAGCAGGAACCGGGGAGCTGTTTTTT; CDR3: CASSQAGTGELFF
J: TRBJ2-1; V: TRBV5-1; D: NA; size: NA; DNA: TGCGCCAGCAGCTTGAATACGAGGGGGAGCTCCTACAATGAGCAGTTCTTC; CDR3: CASSLNTRGSSYNEQFF
J: TRBJ2-5; V: TRBV2; D: TRBD2; size: NA; DNA: TGTGCCAGTTTTAAAGCGGGGGGCAAAGAGACCCAGTACTTC; CDR3: CASFKAGGKETQYF
J: TRBJ2-1; V: TRBV5-1; D: TRBD2; size: NA; DNA: TGCGCCAGCAGCCCGAGGACTAGCGGGAGGTTGTCCTACAATGAGCAGTTCTTC; CDR3: CASSPRTSGRLSYNEQFF
J: TRBJ1-5; V: TRBV27; D: NA; size: NA; DNA: TGTGCCAGCAGTCCCCCAGGCGTCGTGCCCCAGCATTTT; CDR3: CASSPPGVVPQHF
J: TRBJ2-7; V: TRBV12-3/TRBV12-4; D: TRBD2; size: NA; DNA: TGTGCCTCGGGACTAGCGGCTTCCTACGAGCAGTACTTC; CDR3: CASGLAASYEQYF
J: TRBJ2-3; V: TRBV2; D: TRBD1; size: NA; DNA: TGTGCCAGCAGGGGGGACAGGGGGGCAGATACGCAGTATTTT; CDR3: CASRGDRGADTQYF
J: TRBJ2-4; V: TRBV5-1; D: NA; size: NA; DNA: TGCGCCAGCAGCTTGGATCCAGGGCTGGCCAAAAACATTCAGTACTTC; CDR3: CASSLDPGLAKNIQYF
J: TRBJ1-2; V: TRBV18; D: NA; size: once; DNA: TGTGCCAGCTCACCCAGGGTAGAAGATGGCTACACCTTC; CDR3: CASSPRVEDGYTF
J: TRBJ1-4; V: TRBV5-5; D: NA; size: NA; DNA: TGTGCCAGCAGCCTTTCGGATCTCGGAGGTGAAAAACTGTTTTTT; CDR3: CASSLSDLGGEKLFF
J: TRBJ2-7; V: TRBV27; D: NA; size: NA; DNA: TGTGCCAGCAGTTTATCGATGAGTTCCCATTACGAGCAGTACTTC; CDR3: CASSLSMSSHYEQYF
J: TRBJ2-2; V: TRBV6-5; D: NA; size: NA; DNA: TGTGCCAGCAGCCGCGGGGATTACACCGGGGAGCTGTTTTTT; CDR3: CASSRGDYTGELFF
J: TRBJ1-1; V: TRBV20-1; D: NA; size: NA; DNA: TGCAGTGCTAGCCGAGTGGCTGAAGCTTTCTTT; CDR3: CSASRVAEAFF
J: TRBJ2-1; V: TRBV5-1; D: TRBD2; size: NA; DNA: TGCGCCAGCAGCCAGCGGGAGAGCTCCTACAATGAGCAGTTCTTC; CDR3: CASSQRESSYNEQFF
J: TRBJ1-1; V: TRBV11-2; D: TRBD1; size: NA; DNA: TGTGCCAGCAGCTCAGGACAGGGGAACACTGAAGCTTTCTTT; CDR3: CASSSGQGNTEAFF
J: TRBJ1-3; V: TRBV5-1; D: TRBD1; size: NA; DNA: TGCGCCAGCAGCCCGACAGGGTACGGAAACACCATATATTTT; CDR3: CASSPTGYGNTIYF
J: TRBJ2-7; V: TRBV7-2; D: TRBD2; size: NA; DNA: TGTGCCAGCAGCTTAGTAGCGGGAGAGGCCTACGAGCAGTACTTC; CDR3: CASSLVAGEAYEQYF
J: TRBJ2-2; V: TRBV27; D: NA; size: once; DNA: TGTGCCAGCAGTTTGCCCGGGATTCCCACCGGGGAGCTGTTTTTT; CDR3: CASSLPGIPTGELFF
J: TRBJ2-7; V: TRBV3-1/TRBV3-2; D: TRBD1; size: NA; DNA: TGTGCCAGCAGCCGGGACAGGGGCTACGAGCAGTACTTC; CDR3: CASSRDRGYEQYF
J: TRBJ1-2; V: TRBV7-9; D: NA; size: NA; DNA: TGTGCCAGCAGCTTCACCGGGACTCAACCTGGCTACACCTTC; CDR3: CASSFTGTQPGYTF
J: TRBJ1-4; V: TRBV5-1; D: NA; size: NA; DNA: TGCGCCAGCAGCCCTCCTGACATTCCCCCTGAAAAACTGTTTTTT; CDR3: CASSPPDIPPEKLFF
J: TRBJ2-3; V: TRBV2; D: TRBD2; size: NA; DNA: TGTGCCAGCAGTGGACTAGCGGGGGGCACAGATACGCAGTATTTT; CDR3: CASSGLAGGTDTQYF
J: TRBJ2-7; V: TRBV19; D: NA; size: NA; DNA: TGTGCCAGTAGTACCGTTATAGGACTCCTCTACGAGCAGTACTTC; CDR3: CASSTVIGLLYEQYF
J: TRBJ2-2; V: TRBV6-6; D: TRBD1; size: NA; DNA: TGTGCCAGCAGTCGGCTACAGGGGGCCACGAACACCGGGGAGCTGTTTTTT; CDR3: CASSRLQGATNTGELFF
J: TRBJ2-1; V: TRBV7-9; D: TRBD1; size: NA; DNA: TGTGCCAGCAGCCTCCCCCGGGACAGGGTAAGAGGTCTCTACAATGAGCAGTTCTTC; CDR3: CASSLPRDRVRGLYNEQFF
J: TRBJ1-6; V: TRBV28; D: NA; size: NA; DNA: TGTGCCAGCATCCTGGCGGTGGGTGGTTCACCCCTCCACTTT; CDR3: CASILAVGGSPLHF
J: TRBJ1-2; V: TRBV10-3; D: NA; size: NA; DNA: TGTGCCATCACTTTGACTGCTAACTATGGCTACACCTTC; CDR3: CAITLTANYGYTF
J: TRBJ2-7; V: TRBV18; D: TRBD2; size: NA; DNA: TGTGCCAGCTCACCCGATTTAGGGACTACAACCAACGAGCAGTACTTC; CDR3: CASSPDLGTTTNEQYF
J: TRBJ2-2; V: TRBV19; D: TRBD2; size: NA; DNA: TGTGCCAGTAGACTTAGCGGAGGGACTAGCGGGGGCGGGTCCGGGGAGCTGTTTTTT; CDR3: CASRLSGGTSGGGSGELFF
J: TRBJ2-7; V: TRBV3-1/TRBV3-2; D: TRBD2; size: NA; DNA: TGTGCCAGCAGCCACAGCGGGGAGAACAAGAAGCAGTACTTC; CDR3: CASSHSGENKKQYF
J: TRBJ2-1; V: TRBV11-3; D: TRBD2; size: NA; DNA: TGTGCCAGCAGCTTAGTGCTAGCGGGCGAGCAGTTCTTC; CDR3: CASSLVLAGEQFF
J: TRBJ2-1; V: TRBV5-4; D: NA; size: NA; DNA: TGTGCCAGCAGTAAAGCCGTCCTGGGGCTAAGCTCCTACAATGAGCAGTTCTTC; CDR3: CASSKAVLGLSSYNEQFF
J: TRBJ2-1; V: TRBV9; D: TRBD2; size: NA; DNA: TGTGCCAGCAGCGTAGGAAATAGCGGGAGTGGGAATGAGCAGTTCTTC; CDR3: CASSVGNSGSGNEQFF
J: TRBJ1-5; V: TRBV19; D: NA; size: NA; DNA: TGTGCCAGTAGTATCCCACAGGGTGGGTATAGCAATCAGCCCCAGCATTTT; CDR3: CASSIPQGGYSNQPQHF
J: TRBJ1-1; V: TRBV5-6; D: TRBD1; size: NA; DNA: TGTGCCAGCAGCTCACCGTGGAGACAGGGGCCCATGAACACTGAAGCTTTCTTT; CDR3: CASSSPWRQGPMNTEAFF